This T cell receptor beta chain came from a study of identical twins. This CDR3 region has 18 residues. CDR1 SGHRS and CDR2 YFSETQ come from the germline V gene. V gave up 0 bases and J gave up 1 base; unmatched junction bases: 10. Through template switching, a universal primer site was introduced, and the cDNA contained unique molecular identifiers. TCRdb itself ran the 5' RACE reads through MiXCR, one entry per CDR3 protein. The sample lists under 800,000 distinct CDR3 sequences, 21% occurring once. As to this clonotype: Its specificity is not known.

General study points: Without tracking the same donors, conclusions rested on cross-sectional statistical analysis.

The sample also formed part of further work on T cells expressing NK-cell markers. That publication notes: A few donors' CD3+CD56-NKG2C+ cells were dominated by the same clonotypes. Expanded NKG2C+ T cell clones were not confirmed as HCMV-specific.

The clonotype comes from a woman in her late teens or twenties in good health. Material: PBMCs. V usage is TRBV5-1 and J usage is TRBJ2-3; 8 bases are a match to TRBD2. Here the CDR3 DNA reads TGCGCCAGCAGCTTGGCCCCCCGCGGGGGGCAGGGCACAGATACGCAGTATTTT. Translating it yields CASSLAPRGGQGTDTQYF.